One sample yielded the 31 T cell receptor beta chains listed below, sequenced in a study of CD8 T cells in Susac syndrome. When the RNA was reverse transcribed, random hexamers were used with an input of roughly 0.45 to 1 ug. TCRdb redid the calling of the immunoSEQ multiplex PCR reads with MiXCR, one entry per CDR3 protein. Of some 130,000 distinct CDR3 sequences in the sample, approximately 95% were seen once. What was sequenced was CD8+ T cells from PBMCs. These receptor sequences come from a human donor with Susac syndrome.

The chain links TRBV6-1 to TRBJ1-5; no definite D call. V gave up 6 bases and J gave up 0 bases, with 9 bases separating them. Germline CDR1 reads MNHNS; CDR2 reads SASEGT. CDR3 length: 14 amino acids. This CDR3 reads CASRFLYSNQPQHF. CDR3 bases: TGTGCCAGCAGATTTCTTTATAGCAATCAGCCCCAGCATTTT.

J is TRBJ2-5 and V is TRBV27, with D maybe TRBD1 (6 bases). Germline CDR1 MNHEY, CDR2 SMNVEV (reference sequence). This CDR3 region has 14 residues. The V and J ends lost 4 bases and 2 bases respectively, with 11 bases between them. The CDR3 coding sequence is TGTGCCAGCAGTTCGTTGGACAGTCAAGAGACCCAGTACTTC. Translating it yields CASSSLDSQETQYF.

The chain is built from TRBV14 and TRBJ1-2; D is perhaps TRBD1 (5 bases). CDR3 size: 13 residues. V lost 1 base to trimming and J lost 4 bases, with 7 bases between them. CDR1 SGHDN and CDR2 FVKESK come from the germline V gene. CDR3 bases: TGTGCCAGCAGCCAAGCGGGGGGCTATGGCTACACCTTC. It translates to CASSQAGGYGYTF.

CDR3 amino acids: CATSDFSGTEQFF. CDR3 DNA sequence: TGTGCCACCAGTGATTTTTCAGGGACTGAGCAGTTCTTC. The chain has TRBV24-1 and TRBJ2-1; D assignment may be TRBD1 or TRBD2 (5 bases each). Trimming left V 1 base short and J 9 bases short, with 9 bases between. Germline values: CDR1 KGHDR, CDR2 SFDVKD. This CDR3 comprises 13 residues.

V and J are TRBV2 and TRBJ2-1; D possibly corresponds to TRBD2 (5 bases). Germline CDR1 and CDR2: SNHLY and FYNNEI. Trimming cost V 8 bases and J 7 bases, with 15 bases left between them. The CDR3 covers 13 residues. Here the CDR3 DNA reads TGTGCCAGCGAAGGAGGCCTGGGGAATGAGCAGTTCTTC. Protein product: CASEGGLGNEQFF.

The rearrangement links TRBV6-4 to TRBJ2-1; 10 bases match TRBD2. The CDR3 has 15 residues. The junction had 4 bases not matched to a gene; V was cut back by 1 base and J by 7 bases. Germline lookup yields CDR1 MRHNA and CDR2 SNTAGT. The CDR3 protein is CASSDWGTSVNEQFF. The CDR3, as DNA: TGTGCCAGCAGTGACTGGGGGACTAGCGTGAATGAGCAGTTCTTC.

This chain uses TRBV5-6 with TRBJ1-1, with D possibly matching TRBD1 (6 bases). Germline V gene sequence: CDR1 SGHDT, CDR2 YYEEEE. The V end was cut by 0 bases, the J end by 1 base, with 13 bases between. CDR3 length: 16 residues. The CDR3 protein is CASSLGLGAGNTEAFF. Here the CDR3 DNA reads TGTGCCAGCAGCTTGGGTTTGGGGGCAGGGAACACTGAAGCTTTCTTT. The whole variable domain, remainder taken from reference TRBV5-6 and TRBJ1-1, is DAGVTQSPTHLIKTRGQQVTLRCSPKSGHDTVSWYQQALGQGPQFIFQYYEEEERQRGNFPDRFSGHQFPNYSSELNVNALLLGDSALYLCASSLGLGAGNTEAFFGQGTRLTVV.

This chain links TRBV28 with TRBJ1-1, with no clear D. The CDR3 is 12 amino acids. V was pared by 7 bases and J by 2 bases, with 8 bases between. Germline CDR1 reads MDHEN; CDR2 reads SYDVKM. This CDR3 reads CASIAGNTEAFF. The DNA for the CDR3 is TGTGCCAGCATTGCGGGAAACACTGAAGCTTTCTTT.

The chain recombines TRBV27 with TRBJ2-7, with 7 positions matching TRBD1. Germline V gene sequence: CDR1 MNHEY, CDR2 SMNVEV (reference sequence). V shed 2 bases, J shed 0 bases, and the junction held 1 base outside the gene matches. The CDR3 contains 14 residues. CDR3 loop: CASSLRGPSYEQYF. The CDR3, as DNA: TGTGCCAGCAGTTTAAGGGGGCCCTCCTACGAGCAGTACTTC.

The chain joins TRBV7-7 to TRBJ2-7; tentatively, D is TRBD1 (6 bases). The CDR3 has 14 residues. Germline lookup yields CDR1 SSHAT and CDR2 FNYEAQ (reference sequence). The DNA of the CDR3 is TGTGCTACAGGGCGGCTGCCCGCGGACTACGAGCAGTACTTC. This translates into CATGRLPADYEQYF.

The V and J genes are TRBV9 and TRBJ2-1; the D gene is possibly TRBD1 (6 bases). Germline CDR1 reads SGDLS; CDR2 reads YYNGEE. The CDR3 is 14 amino acids. Trimming took 3 bases from V and 3 from J, leaving 10 bases between them. CDR3 loop: CASSEWTDYNEQFF. CDR3 sequence (DNA): TGTGCCAGCAGCGAATGGACAGACTACAATGAGCAGTTCTTC.

The V call is TRBV5-1, the J call TRBJ2-5, with D unresolved. Trimming cost V 1 base and J 3 bases, with 7 bases left between them. From germline, CDR1 is SGHRS and CDR2 YFSETQ. This CDR3 region has 13 residues. The CDR3 loop reads CASSLRPEETQYF. The CDR3 nucleotides read TGCGCCAGCAGCTTGCGACCAGAAGAGACCCAGTACTTC. The full variable domain, its missing parts supplied by reference TRBV5-1 and TRBJ2-5, is KAGVTQTPRYLIKTRGQQVTLSCSPISGHRSVSWYQQTPGQGLQFLFEYFSETQRNKGNFPGRFSGRQFSNSRSEMNVSTLELGDSALYLCASSLRPEETQYFGPGTRLLVL.

The gene calls are TRBV19 and TRBJ2-1, with D uncertain. The ends were cut back, 4 bases at V and 4 bases at J, with 8 bases in the middle. The CDR3 totals 13 residues. CDR1 is LNHDA, CDR2 SQIVND, per germline (reference sequence). CDR3 residues: CASSTLGYNEQFF. CDR3 nucleotides: TGTGCCAGTAGTACCCTCGGGTACAATGAGCAGTTCTTC.

The gene calls are TRBV13 and TRBJ2-5; TRBD2 matches 10 bases. The CDR3 sequence is 17 residues long. Germline V gene data show CDR1 as PRHDT and CDR2 as FYEKMQ (reference sequence). J gave up 2 bases and V 0 bases, and 6 bases lay outside the gene matches. The CDR3 bases are TGTGCCAGCAGCTTAGGCCTGGTAGCGGGAGGACAAGAGACCCAGTACTTC. Translated, it gives CASSLGLVAGGQETQYF.

This rearrangement joins TRBV12-3 or TRBV12-4 to TRBJ2-2; no reliable D call. The CDR3 length is 15 residues. The V end was cut by 3 bases, the J end by 3 bases, with 11 bases between. CDR3 bases: TGTGCCAGCAGTTTTCATGGATCATACACCGGGGAGCTGTTTTTT. Translated: CASSFHGSYTGELFF.

The rearrangement links TRBV27 to TRBJ2-1; 8 bases map to TRBD2. This CDR3 has 17 amino acids. CDR1 is MNHEY and CDR2 is SMNVEV in the germline V gene (reference sequence). J was trimmed by 4 bases and V by 2 bases; bases with no gene match: 10. The CDR3, as DNA: TGTGCCAGCAGTTTAGTGTCACTAGCGGACCTTTACAATGAGCAGTTCTTC. Amino acid sequence: CASSLVSLADLYNEQFF.

The CDR3 coding sequence is TGTGCCAGCAGCTTAGGCTTCCGTGAGGATGAAAAACTGTTTTTT. It is translated as CASSLGFREDEKLFF. This sequence joins TRBV13 and TRBJ1-4; the D is unclear. V lost 0 bases to trimming and J lost 6 bases, with 11 bases between them. CDR1 and CDR2 (germline): PRHDT, FYEKMQ (reference sequence). The CDR3 loop spans 15 amino acids.

This chain connects TRBV20-1 to TRBJ1-1; D may be TRBD1 (5 bases). Germline CDR1 reads DFQATT; CDR2 reads SNEGSKA (reference sequence). The V end was cut by 3 bases, the J end by 0 bases, with 8 bases between. The CDR3 runs 13 residues. This chain's CDR3 is CSARDIMNTEAFF. CDR3 nucleotides: TGCAGTGCTAGGGACATTATGAACACTGAAGCTTTCTTT.

This sequence joins TRBV28 and TRBJ2-3; D possibly uses TRBD1 or TRBD2 (5 bases each). Germline-derived CDR1 and CDR2 are MDHEN and SYDVKM. V shed 4 bases and J shed 2 bases, with 10 bases lying between them. This CDR3 region has 14 residues. CDR3 in DNA: TGTGCCAGCAGTTGGGGACGGACCACAGATACGCAGTATTTT. Translated: CASSWGRTTDTQYF.

The V and J genes are TRBV30 and TRBJ2-7; 11 nucleotides match TRBD1. The V gene's germline CDR1 is GTSNPN and CDR2 SVGIG (reference sequence). The CDR3 extends over 14 amino acids. The V gene end was trimmed by 2 bases and the J gene end by 4 bases; junction bases not matched to a gene: 4. The CDR3 region is CAWSKDRGRYEQYF. Here the CDR3 DNA reads TGTGCCTGGAGTAAGGACAGGGGGCGGTACGAGCAGTACTTC.

The CDR3 coding sequence is TGTGCCAGCAGCCAAGGGGGAGAGGGTGAAGCTTTCTTT. Protein product: CASSQGGEGEAFF. The chain recombines TRBV7-6 with TRBJ1-1; weak D call: TRBD1 (6 bases). CDR3 length equals 13 residues. V shed 5 bases and J shed 7 bases, with 14 bases lying between them. Germline V gives CDR1 SGHVS, CDR2 FNYEAQ.

The chain recombines TRBV28 with TRBJ2-5; a possible D gene is TRBD1 (6 bases). Trimming took 7 bases from V and 1 from J, leaving 22 bases between them. CDR1 MDHEN and CDR2 SYDVKM come from the germline V gene. The CDR3 extends over 17 amino acids. CDR3 nucleotides: TGTGCCAGCACACGGGGCCACCGGGACACATTCCAAGAGACCCAGTACTTC. Its protein product is CASTRGHRDTFQETQYF.

The genes are TRBV29-1 and TRBJ2-5; the match to TRBD2 covers 16 bases. CDR1 is SQVTM, CDR2 ANQGSEA, per germline. This CDR3 has 18 amino acids. V lost 4 bases, J lost 5 bases, and 13 bases stayed unmatched. This chain's CDR3 is CSVAGTSGRARHEETQYF. The CDR3 bases are TGCAGCGTTGCCGGGACTAGCGGGAGGGCGCGCCACGAGGAGACCCAGTACTTC.

This rearrangement joins TRBV29-1 to TRBJ2-1, with D possibly matching TRBD2 (6 bases). Germline V gives CDR1 SQVTM, CDR2 ANQGSEA. This CDR3 spans 13 amino acids. CDR3 coding DNA: TGCATCTGTAGCGGTCTCTCCTACAATGAGCAGTTCTTC. It encodes CICSGLSYNEQFF.

The V and J genes are TRBV29-1 and TRBJ2-7; the D gene is possibly TRBD2 (7 bases). The CDR3 has 16 amino acids. V was cut by 6 bases and J by 2 bases, with 23 bases left in between. Germline CDR1 and CDR2: SQVTM and ANQGSEA. This chain's CDR3 is CSVLTLGASGPYEQYF. Here the CDR3 DNA reads TGCAGCGTGCTCACCCTGGGGGCTAGCGGTCCCTACGAGCAGTACTTC.

This clonotype was counted once. The J gene is TRBJ2-1, the V gene TRBV5-6; D perhaps matches TRBD2 (6 bases). The V end was cut by 3 bases, the J end by 0 bases, with 10 bases between. The CDR3 spans 15 residues. Germline lookup yields CDR1 SGHDT and CDR2 YYEEEE. The CDR3 sequence is CASSSRDSSYNEQFF. CDR3 sequence (DNA): TGTGCCAGCAGCTCGCGGGACTCCTCCTACAATGAGCAGTTCTTC.

V is TRBV6-2 or TRBV6-3 and J is TRBJ2-7; D is uncertain. The ends were cut back, 4 bases at V and 7 bases at J, with 8 bases in the middle. The CDR3 length is 11 residues. Germline V lookup: CDR1 MNHEY, CDR2 SVGEGT. CDR3 region: CASSSSSEQYF. The CDR3 bases are TGTGCCAGCAGTTCTTCCAGTGAGCAGTACTTC.

The chain has TRBV29-1 and TRBJ2-1, with TRBD2 as a possible D gene (6 bases). Trimming shortened V by 3 bases and J by 4 bases, and 16 bases separated the two germline ends. The CDR3 covers 15 residues. Germline CDR1 reads SQVTM; CDR2 reads ANQGSEA. CDR3 nucleotides: TGCAGCGTTGAGCGTACGGGAGATCTGTACAATGAGCAGTTCTTC. Amino acid sequence: CSVERTGDLYNEQFF.

V usage is TRBV27 and J usage is TRBJ2-4; weak D call: TRBD1 (5 bases). Trimming took 3 bases from V and 6 from J, leaving 9 bases between them. Germline V lookup: CDR1 MNHEY, CDR2 SMNVEV (reference sequence). The CDR3 consists of 13 residues. The CDR3 protein is CASSFSGSNIQYF. CDR3 in DNA: TGTGCCAGCAGTTTCTCAGGGTCAAACATTCAGTACTTC.

The chain has TRBV12-3 or TRBV12-4 and TRBJ1-1, with D perhaps matching TRBD1 (5 bases). The CDR3 consists of 13 residues. Trimming removed 3 bases at V and 8 bases at J, with 13 bases between. The CDR3 DNA reads as TGTGCCAGCAGTTTCGCTCGGGGGGAGGAAGCTTTCTTT. Protein: CASSFARGEEAFF.

V and J are TRBV5-4 and TRBJ2-5, with 8 bases lining up with TRBD2. The junction had 8 bases not matched to a gene; V was cut back by 0 bases and J by 4 bases. The CDR3 length is 16 residues. Germline CDR1 is SGHNT and CDR2 is YYREEE (reference sequence). The chain's CDR3 is CASSLAGGVYLETQYF. The CDR3 region has the DNA TGTGCCAGCAGCTTGGCGGGAGGGGTCTATTTAGAGACCCAGTACTTC.